This entry lists 22 T cell receptor beta chains sequenced from one sample in a study of T-cell memory formation after mild COVID-19. TCRdb reprocessed the 5' RACE reads with MiXCR, giving one entry per CDR3 protein. The table shows fewer than 400,000 distinct CDR3 sequences, with 10% to 15% occurring only once. Sequencing input: PBMCs or a T cell subset sorted from them (not recorded which). The receptors originated from a man aged 18 to 30 who had mild COVID-19 (a few samples of this study predate the infection). Cell type and time point are not known.

The DNA of the CDR3 is TGTGCCAGCAGGGCCCGGGGTCCAGATACGCAGTATTTT. Its translation is CASRARGPDTQYF. V and J are TRBV7-2 and TRBJ2-3; possibly TRBD2 for D (5 bases). The V and J ends lost 6 bases and 4 bases respectively, with 11 bases between them. This CDR3 contains 13 residues. Germline V lookup: CDR1 SGHTA, CDR2 FQGNSA.

This clonotype was counted many times. This rearrangement joins TRBV11-2 to TRBJ1-1; D uncertain. Trimming took 3 bases from V and 2 from J, leaving 7 bases between them. CDR3 size: 13 residues. The germline V gene has CDR1 SGHAT and CDR2 FQNNGV. CDR3 sequence reads: CASSFSLNTEAFF. CDR3 coding DNA: TGTGCCAGCAGCTTTTCGTTAAACACTGAAGCTTTCTTT.

The chain combines TRBV9 with TRBJ1-3, with no clear D. Germline V gene data show CDR1 as SGDLS and CDR2 as YYNGEE. The CDR3 covers 15 residues. V was trimmed by 0 bases and J by 3 bases, leaving 10 bases between them. The CDR3 DNA reads as TGTGCCAGCAGCGTAGCCACGGCCCGTGGAAACACCATATATTTT. Translated, it gives CASSVATARGNTIYF.

This clonotype was seen only a few times. The genes are TRBV9 and TRBJ2-1; D call uncertain. The CDR3 extends over 15 amino acids. The V and J ends lost 1 base and 6 bases respectively, with 14 bases between them. Germline loops: CDR1 SGDLS, CDR2 YYNGEE. In DNA, the CDR3 is TGTGCCAGCAGCGTATTGGGTTTCGGTCGCAATGAGCAGTTCTTC. Protein sequence: CASSVLGFGRNEQFF.

This chain connects TRBV12-3 or TRBV12-4 to TRBJ2-2; D tentatively fits TRBD1 or TRBD2 (5 bases each). The CDR3 is 15 residues long. V was shortened by 1 base and J by 4 bases, with 10 bases between the two germline ends. CDR3 nucleotide sequence: TGTGCCAGCAGTTTAGGGGCAGGGACCACCGGGGAGCTGTTTTTT. Encoded protein: CASSLGAGTTGELFF.

The V call is TRBV2, the J call TRBJ2-5; 7 nucleotides match TRBD1. CDR1 is SNHLY, CDR2 FYNNEI, per germline. This CDR3 contains 12 residues. Losses at the gene ends were 7 bases for V and 2 bases for J; bases not matched to a gene: 1. The CDR3 DNA reads as TGTGCCAGCAAGGGGGCTCAAGAGACCCAGTACTTC. Its translation is CASKGAQETQYF.

This clonotype was found many times. The V call is TRBV27, the J call TRBJ1-4; maybe TRBD1 (5 bases). The V gene's germline CDR1 is MNHEY and CDR2 SMNVEV (reference sequence). The CDR3 is 15 residues long. V was clipped by 6 bases and J by 0 bases, with 11 bases between them. This CDR3 is CASSLGEATNEKLFF. In DNA form, the CDR3 reads TGTGCCAGCAGCCTGGGGGAGGCAACTAATGAAAAACTGTTTTTT. Full variable domain (missing parts from reference TRBV27 and TRBJ1-4): EAQVTQNPRYLITVTGKKLTVTCSQNMNHEYMSWYRQDPGLGLRQIYYSMNVEVTDKGDVPEGYKVSRKEKRNFPLILESPSPNQTSLYFCASSLGEATNEKLFFGSGTQLSVL.

This clonotype turned up a few times. The rearrangement joins TRBV7-2 to TRBJ2-5, with D hard to call. CDR1 is SGHTA and CDR2 is FQGNSA in the germline V gene. Between the trimmed V and J ends, which lost 4 bases and 0 bases, there was a span of 9 bases. The CDR3 has 14 residues. The CDR3 DNA sequence: TGTGCCAGCAGCTCGACCGCGTACCAAGAGACCCAGTACTTC. Amino acids: CASSSTAYQETQYF.

This chain joins TRBV12-3 or TRBV12-4 and TRBJ1-6; TRBD1 matches at 11 bases. With V trimmed by 6 bases and J by 11 bases, 6 bases remained unmatched. This CDR3 region has 14 residues. CDR3 nucleotides: TGTGCCAGCAGCCTCTGGGGACAGGGGGCACCCCTCCACTTT. Its protein product is CASSLWGQGAPLHF.

This clonotype has at least ten counts. The V and J genes are TRBV20-1 and TRBJ1-1, with D uncertain. CDR1 is DFQATT and CDR2 is SNEGSKA in the germline V gene (reference sequence). Trimming stripped 7 bases from V and 1 base from J, with 10 bases between. The CDR3 contains 12 residues. The CDR3 DNA sequence: TGCAGTGTACCCGAAGGGAACACTGAAGCTTTCTTT. Amino acids: CSVPEGNTEAFF.

V and J are TRBV11-2 and TRBJ2-3, with 10 bases lining up with TRBD2. This CDR3 is built from 15 residues. Trimming took 6 bases from V and 0 from J; bases not matched to a gene: 3. The germline V gene encodes CDR1 SGHAT and CDR2 FQNNGV. This CDR3 reads CASRPLAGSTDTQYF. CDR3 DNA: TGTGCCAGCAGACCACTAGCGGGGAGCACAGATACGCAGTATTTT.

This clonotype was observed a handful of times. CDR3 residues: CASSHVGPTDTQYF. Written as DNA, the CDR3 is TGTGCCAGCAGCCACGTGGGGCCCACAGATACGCAGTATTTT. The rearrangement links TRBV7-9 to TRBJ2-3; D perhaps matches TRBD1 (5 bases). Trimming cost V 5 bases and J 2 bases, with 11 bases left between them. This CDR3 has 14 amino acids. CDR1 is SEHNR and CDR2 is FQNEAQ in the germline V gene (reference sequence).

The chain combines TRBV2 with TRBJ2-2, with TRBD1 matching 7 bases. V shed 8 bases, J shed 1 base, and the junction held 10 bases outside the gene matches. CDR1 is SNHLY and CDR2 is FYNNEI in the germline V gene. This CDR3 contains 16 residues. The CDR3: CASQETRQGNTGELFF. The CDR3 DNA is TGTGCCAGCCAGGAGACCCGACAGGGGAACACCGGGGAGCTGTTTTTT.

This clonotype has only a few counts. J is TRBJ1-1 and V is TRBV7-8; the D is unclear. The V gene's germline CDR1 is SGHVS and CDR2 FQNEAQ. The CDR3 has 15 amino acids. Trimming stripped 0 bases from V and 0 bases from J, with 8 bases between. The CDR3 loop is CASSLAVAMNTEAFF. Written as DNA, the CDR3 is TGTGCCAGCAGCTTAGCGGTGGCGATGAACACTGAAGCTTTCTTT.

This clonotype has just a few counts. This chain uses TRBV4-2 with TRBJ2-5; D remains unclear. This CDR3 is 14 amino acids long. In germline, CDR1 is LGHNA, CDR2 YNFKEQ. The ends were cut back, 1 base at V and 1 base at J, with 7 bases in the middle. The CDR3 is CASSQGGSQETQYF. CDR3 DNA sequence: TGTGCCAGCAGCCAAGGTGGCAGCCAAGAGACCCAGTACTTC.

This clonotype was recorded once. V gene TRBV4-2 combines with J gene TRBJ1-4, with D unresolved. The ends were cut back, 0 bases at V and 7 bases at J, with 9 bases in the middle. CDR1 is LGHNA and CDR2 is YNFKEQ in the germline V gene. This CDR3 has 14 amino acids. CDR3 loop: CASSQDYRSEKLFF. The CDR3 nucleotides read TGTGCCAGCAGCCAAGATTATCGGAGTGAAAAACTGTTTTTT.

Ten or more counts support this clonotype. V usage is TRBV5-1 and J usage is TRBJ2-3; unclear D gene. This CDR3 is built from 11 residues. The germline V gene encodes CDR1 SGHRS and CDR2 YFSETQ. V was clipped by 5 bases and J by 6 bases, with 7 bases between them. The CDR3, as DNA: TGCGCCAGCAGATTAGAGGATACGCAGTATTTT. The encoded protein is CASRLEDTQYF.

This clonotype was found a few times. The chain combines TRBV7-8 with TRBJ2-4; D could derive from TRBD1 or TRBD2 (5 bases each). The germline V gene encodes CDR1 SGHVS and CDR2 FQNEAQ. With 1 base removed from V and 6 bases from J, the gap between germline ends came to 13 bases. The CDR3 is 15 residues long. Here the CDR3 DNA reads TGTGCCAGCAGCTTAGGGGGGACGTGGGGAAACATTCAGTACTTC. It yields the protein CASSLGGTWGNIQYF.

The chain uses TRBV11-2 and TRBJ1-3; D unclear. V was pared by 0 bases and J by 6 bases, with 18 bases between. The CDR3 totals 17 residues. Germline lookup yields CDR1 SGHAT and CDR2 FQNNGV. The DNA for the CDR3 is TGTGCCAGCAGCTTAGATTCAACCAACCTCCGTCTAAACACCATATATTTT. Translated, it gives CASSLDSTNLRLNTIYF.

The chain carries TRBV7-6 and TRBJ1-5, with a tentative D call TRBD1 (5 bases). This CDR3 spans 16 amino acids. CDR1 is SGHVS, CDR2 FNYEAQ, per germline. Trimming cost V 8 bases and J 4 bases, with 21 bases left between them. In DNA, the CDR3 is TGTGCCAGCCTAGTAACATCCAGGGATGGGAATCAGCCCCAGCATTTT. Its translation is CASLVTSRDGNQPQHF.

DNA of the CDR3: TGTGCCAGCAGCTTAGCTTGGGACAGGGGCGGTGGCTACACCTTC. Translated, it gives CASSLAWDRGGGYTF. The J gene is TRBJ1-2, the V gene TRBV7-9; 10 bases are a match to TRBD1. Trimming removed 0 bases from V and 7 bases from J; junction bases left unmatched: 5. The CDR3 is made up of 15 amino acids. CDR1 and CDR2 from the germline V gene are SEHNR and FQNEAQ (reference sequence). The full variable domain, completed using reference TRBV7-9 and TRBJ1-2, is DTGVSQNPRHKITKRGQNVTFRCDPISEHNRLYWYRQTLGQGPEFLTYFQNEAQLEKSRLLSDRFSAERPKGSFSTLEIQRTEQGDSAMYLCASSLAWDRGGGYTFGSGTRLTVV.

V gene TRBV5-6 combines with J gene TRBJ1-2; the match to TRBD1 covers 12 bases. The germline gives CDR1 SGHDT, CDR2 YYEEEE. This CDR3 is 18 amino acids long. The junction had 10 bases not matched to a gene; V was cut back by 0 bases and J by 4 bases. The CDR3 spells CASSLGGDRGRIGYGYTF. CDR3 bases: TGTGCCAGCAGCTTGGGCGGGGACAGGGGGCGAATCGGCTATGGCTACACCTTC.